This T cell receptor beta chain came from a study of T cell repertoires in cytomegalovirus infection. Study-level points and caveats: Dominating the ex vivo response were HLA-C-restricted CMV-specific TCR beta clonotypes.

This clonotype was seen just once. Its antigen is unidentified. TCRdb re-called the reads through MiXCR, storing one row per CDR3 protein. The sample holds around 250,000 distinct CDR3 sequences, over 15% seen once. Germline V gene data show CDR1 as MGHRA and CDR2 as YSYEKL. This CDR3 contains 18 residues. The V gene end was trimmed by 4 bases and the J gene end by 9 bases; junction bases not matched to a gene: 16. The TCR originated in a human donor in good health (CMV status not recorded). Some clones in this sample may be carry-over from other donors' samples. The chain employs TRBV4-1 and TRBJ2-4; 12 nucleotides agree with TRBD1. Sequenced: CD8+ T cells from PBMCs. The CDR3, as DNA: TGCGCCAGCAGCCCTAGTTCCGGGACAGGGGGCCGCCGGAGCATTCAGTACTTC. Translated: CASSPSSGTGGRRSIQYF.